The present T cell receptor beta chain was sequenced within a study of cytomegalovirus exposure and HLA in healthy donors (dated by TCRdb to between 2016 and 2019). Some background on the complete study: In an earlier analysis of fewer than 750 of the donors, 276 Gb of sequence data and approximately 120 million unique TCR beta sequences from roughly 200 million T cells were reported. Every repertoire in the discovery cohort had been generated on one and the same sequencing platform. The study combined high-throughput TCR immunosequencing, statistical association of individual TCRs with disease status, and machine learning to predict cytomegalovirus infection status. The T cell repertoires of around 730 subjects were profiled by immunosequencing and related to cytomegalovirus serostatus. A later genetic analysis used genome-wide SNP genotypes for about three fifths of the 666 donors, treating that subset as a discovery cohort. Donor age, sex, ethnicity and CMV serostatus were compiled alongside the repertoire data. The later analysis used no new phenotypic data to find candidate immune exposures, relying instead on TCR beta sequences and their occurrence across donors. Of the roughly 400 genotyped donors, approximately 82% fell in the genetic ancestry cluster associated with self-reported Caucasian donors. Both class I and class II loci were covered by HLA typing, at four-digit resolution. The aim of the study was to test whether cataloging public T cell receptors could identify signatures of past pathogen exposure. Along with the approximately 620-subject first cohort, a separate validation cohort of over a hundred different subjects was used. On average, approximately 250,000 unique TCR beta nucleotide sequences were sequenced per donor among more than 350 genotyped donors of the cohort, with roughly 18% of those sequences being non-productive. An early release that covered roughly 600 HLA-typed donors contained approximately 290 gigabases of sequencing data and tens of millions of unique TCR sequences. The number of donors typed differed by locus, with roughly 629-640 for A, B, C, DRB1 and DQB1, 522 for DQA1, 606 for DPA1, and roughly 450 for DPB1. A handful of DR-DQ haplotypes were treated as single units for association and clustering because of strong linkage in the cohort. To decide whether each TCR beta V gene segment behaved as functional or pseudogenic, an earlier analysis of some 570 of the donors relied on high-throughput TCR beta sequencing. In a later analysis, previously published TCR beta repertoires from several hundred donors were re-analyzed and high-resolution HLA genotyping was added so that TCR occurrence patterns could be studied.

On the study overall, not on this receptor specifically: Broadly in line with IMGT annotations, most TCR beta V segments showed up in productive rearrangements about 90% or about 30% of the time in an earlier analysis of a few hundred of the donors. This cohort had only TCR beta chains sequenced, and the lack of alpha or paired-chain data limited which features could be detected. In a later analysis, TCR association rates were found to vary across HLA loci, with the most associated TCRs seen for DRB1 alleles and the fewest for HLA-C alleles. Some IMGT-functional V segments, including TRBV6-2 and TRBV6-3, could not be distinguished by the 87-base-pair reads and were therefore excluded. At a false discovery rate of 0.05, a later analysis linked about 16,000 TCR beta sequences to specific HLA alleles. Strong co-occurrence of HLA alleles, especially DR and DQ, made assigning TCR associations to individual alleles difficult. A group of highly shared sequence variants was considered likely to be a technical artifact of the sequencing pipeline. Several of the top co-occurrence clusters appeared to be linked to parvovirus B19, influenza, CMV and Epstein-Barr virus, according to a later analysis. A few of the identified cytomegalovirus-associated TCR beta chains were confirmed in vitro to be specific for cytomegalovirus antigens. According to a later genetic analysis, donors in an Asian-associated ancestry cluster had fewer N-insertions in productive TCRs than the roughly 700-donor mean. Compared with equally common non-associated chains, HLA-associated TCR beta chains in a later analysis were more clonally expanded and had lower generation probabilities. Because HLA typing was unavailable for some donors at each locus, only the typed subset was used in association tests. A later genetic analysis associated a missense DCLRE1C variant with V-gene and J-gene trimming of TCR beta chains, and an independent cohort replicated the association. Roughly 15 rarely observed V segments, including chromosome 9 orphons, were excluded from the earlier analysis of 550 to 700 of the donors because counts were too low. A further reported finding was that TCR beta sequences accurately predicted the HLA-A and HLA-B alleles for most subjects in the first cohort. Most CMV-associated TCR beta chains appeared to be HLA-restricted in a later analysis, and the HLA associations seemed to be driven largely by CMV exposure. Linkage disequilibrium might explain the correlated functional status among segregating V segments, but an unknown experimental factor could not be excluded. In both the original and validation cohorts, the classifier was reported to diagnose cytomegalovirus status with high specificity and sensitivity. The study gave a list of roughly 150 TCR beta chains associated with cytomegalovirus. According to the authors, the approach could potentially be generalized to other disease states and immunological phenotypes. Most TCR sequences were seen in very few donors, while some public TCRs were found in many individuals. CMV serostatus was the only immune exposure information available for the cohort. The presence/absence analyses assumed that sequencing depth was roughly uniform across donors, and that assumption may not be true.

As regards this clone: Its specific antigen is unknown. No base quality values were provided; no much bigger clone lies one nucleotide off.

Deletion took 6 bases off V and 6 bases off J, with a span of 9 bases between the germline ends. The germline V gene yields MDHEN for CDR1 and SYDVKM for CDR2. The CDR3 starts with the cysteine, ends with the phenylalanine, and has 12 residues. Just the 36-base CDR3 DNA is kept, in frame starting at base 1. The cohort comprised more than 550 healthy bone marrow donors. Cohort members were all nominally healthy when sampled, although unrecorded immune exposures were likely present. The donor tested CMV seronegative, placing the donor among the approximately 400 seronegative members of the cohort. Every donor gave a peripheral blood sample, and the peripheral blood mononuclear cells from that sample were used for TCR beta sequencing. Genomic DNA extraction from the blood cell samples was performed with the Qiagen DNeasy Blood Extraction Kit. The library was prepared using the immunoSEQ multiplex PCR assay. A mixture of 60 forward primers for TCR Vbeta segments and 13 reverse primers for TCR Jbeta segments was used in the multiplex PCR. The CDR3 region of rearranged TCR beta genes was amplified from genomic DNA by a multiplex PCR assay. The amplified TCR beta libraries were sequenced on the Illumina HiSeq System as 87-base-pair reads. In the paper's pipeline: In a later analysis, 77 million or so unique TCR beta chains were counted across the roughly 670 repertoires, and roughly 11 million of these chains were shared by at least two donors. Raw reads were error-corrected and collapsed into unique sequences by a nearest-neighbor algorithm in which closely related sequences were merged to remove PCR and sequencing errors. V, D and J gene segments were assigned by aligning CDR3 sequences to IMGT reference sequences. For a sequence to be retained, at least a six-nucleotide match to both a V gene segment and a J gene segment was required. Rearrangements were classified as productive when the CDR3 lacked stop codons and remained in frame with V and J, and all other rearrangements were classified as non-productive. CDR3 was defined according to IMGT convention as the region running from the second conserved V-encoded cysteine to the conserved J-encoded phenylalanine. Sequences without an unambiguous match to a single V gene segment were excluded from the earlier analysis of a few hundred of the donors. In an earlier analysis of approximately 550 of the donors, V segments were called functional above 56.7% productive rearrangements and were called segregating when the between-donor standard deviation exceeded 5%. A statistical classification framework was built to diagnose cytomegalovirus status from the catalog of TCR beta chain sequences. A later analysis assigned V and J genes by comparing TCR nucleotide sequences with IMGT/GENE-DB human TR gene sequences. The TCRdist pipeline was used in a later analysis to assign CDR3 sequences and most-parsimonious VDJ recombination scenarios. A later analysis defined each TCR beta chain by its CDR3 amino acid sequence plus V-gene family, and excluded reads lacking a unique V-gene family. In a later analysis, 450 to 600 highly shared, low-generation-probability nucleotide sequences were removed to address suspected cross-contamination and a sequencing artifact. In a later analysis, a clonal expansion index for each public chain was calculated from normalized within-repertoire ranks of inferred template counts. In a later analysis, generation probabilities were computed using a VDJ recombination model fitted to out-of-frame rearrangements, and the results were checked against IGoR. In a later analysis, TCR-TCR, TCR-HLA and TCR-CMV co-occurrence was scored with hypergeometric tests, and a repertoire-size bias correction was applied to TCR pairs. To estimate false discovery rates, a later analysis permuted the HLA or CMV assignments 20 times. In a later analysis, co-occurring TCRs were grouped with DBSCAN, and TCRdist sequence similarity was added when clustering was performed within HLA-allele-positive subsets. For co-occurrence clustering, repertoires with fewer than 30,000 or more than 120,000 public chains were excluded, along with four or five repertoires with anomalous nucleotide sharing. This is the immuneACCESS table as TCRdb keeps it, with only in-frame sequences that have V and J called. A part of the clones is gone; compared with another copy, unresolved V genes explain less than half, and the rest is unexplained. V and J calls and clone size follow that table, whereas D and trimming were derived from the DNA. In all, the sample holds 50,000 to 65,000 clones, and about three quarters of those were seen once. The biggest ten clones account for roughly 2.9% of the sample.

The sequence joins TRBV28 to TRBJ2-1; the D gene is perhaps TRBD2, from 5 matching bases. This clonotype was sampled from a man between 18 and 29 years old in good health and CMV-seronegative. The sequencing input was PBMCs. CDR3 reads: CASSLLGNEQFF. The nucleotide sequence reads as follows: TGTGCCAGCAGCCTACTAGGCAATGAGCAGTTCTTC.